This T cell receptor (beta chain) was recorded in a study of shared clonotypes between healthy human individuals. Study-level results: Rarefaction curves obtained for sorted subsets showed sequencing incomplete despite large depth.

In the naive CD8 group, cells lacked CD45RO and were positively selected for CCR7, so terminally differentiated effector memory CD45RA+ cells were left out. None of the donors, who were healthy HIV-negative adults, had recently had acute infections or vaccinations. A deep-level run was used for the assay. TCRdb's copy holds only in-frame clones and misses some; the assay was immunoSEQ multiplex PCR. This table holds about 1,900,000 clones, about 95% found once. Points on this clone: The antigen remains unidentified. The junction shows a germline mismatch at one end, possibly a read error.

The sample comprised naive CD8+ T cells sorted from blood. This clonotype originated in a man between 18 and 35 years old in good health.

DNA of the CDR3: TGTGCCAGCAGTTCTCGGGACAGCTCCGACGAGCAGTACTTC. Amino acid sequence: CASSSRDSSDEQYF. The chain joins TRBV6-5 to TRBJ2-7, with 7 bases matching TRBD1. Per the germline V gene, CDR1 is MNHEY and CDR2 is SVGAGI. This CDR3 is built from 14 residues.